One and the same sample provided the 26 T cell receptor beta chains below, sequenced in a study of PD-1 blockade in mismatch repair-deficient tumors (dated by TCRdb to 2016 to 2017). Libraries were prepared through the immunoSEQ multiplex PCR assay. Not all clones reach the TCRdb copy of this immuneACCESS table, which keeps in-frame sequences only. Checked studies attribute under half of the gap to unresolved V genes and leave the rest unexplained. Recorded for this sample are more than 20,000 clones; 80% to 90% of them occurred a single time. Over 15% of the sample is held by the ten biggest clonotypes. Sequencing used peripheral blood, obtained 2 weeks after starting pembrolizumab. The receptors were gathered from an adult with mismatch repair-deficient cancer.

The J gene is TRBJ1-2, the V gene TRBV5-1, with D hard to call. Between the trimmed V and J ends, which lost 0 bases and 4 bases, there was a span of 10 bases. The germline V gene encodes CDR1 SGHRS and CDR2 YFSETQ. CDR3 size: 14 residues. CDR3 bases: TGCGCCAGCAGCTTGGCGACATCCCGCTATGGCTACACCTTC. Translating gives CASSLATSRYGYTF. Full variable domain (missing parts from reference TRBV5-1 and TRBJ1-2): KAGVTQTPRYLIKTRGQQVTLSCSPISGHRSVSWYQQTPGQGLQFLFEYFSETQRNKGNFPGRFSGRQFSNSRSEMNVSTLELGDSALYLCASSLATSRYGYTFGSGTRLTVV.

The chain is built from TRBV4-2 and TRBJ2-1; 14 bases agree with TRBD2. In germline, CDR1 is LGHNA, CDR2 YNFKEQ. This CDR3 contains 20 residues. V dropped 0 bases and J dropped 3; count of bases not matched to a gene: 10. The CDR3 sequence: CASSQDPPGLAGVVYNEQFF. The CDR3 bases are TGTGCCAGCAGCCAAGATCCCCCGGGACTAGCGGGAGTGGTCTACAATGAGCAGTTCTTC.

The CDR3 is CASSSGRREEKLFF. The CDR3 region has the DNA TGTGCCAGCAGCTCGGGACGGCGGGAGGAAAAACTGTTTTTT. The chain couples TRBV7-9 to TRBJ1-4, with D tentatively TRBD1 (5 bases). Trimming stripped 4 bases from V and 8 bases from J, with 14 bases between. The germline V gene has CDR1 SEHNR and CDR2 FQNEAQ (reference sequence). CDR3 length: 14 residues.

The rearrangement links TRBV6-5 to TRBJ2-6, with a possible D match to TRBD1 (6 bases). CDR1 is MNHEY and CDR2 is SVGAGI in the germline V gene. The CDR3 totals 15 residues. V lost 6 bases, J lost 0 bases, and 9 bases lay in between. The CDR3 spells CASSLTGSGANVLTF. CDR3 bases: TGTGCCAGCAGCCTGACAGGCTCTGGGGCCAACGTCCTGACTTTC.

The CDR3 loop reads CASSLVAGDNEQYF. The DNA of the CDR3 is TGTGCCAGCAGCTTAGTGGCAGGGGACAACGAGCAGTACTTC. The chain recombines TRBV7-9 with TRBJ2-7, with D maybe TRBD1 (6 bases). Germline values: CDR1 SEHNR, CDR2 FQNEAQ (reference sequence). V lost 1 base and J lost 5, with 12 bases in between. This CDR3 comprises 14 residues.

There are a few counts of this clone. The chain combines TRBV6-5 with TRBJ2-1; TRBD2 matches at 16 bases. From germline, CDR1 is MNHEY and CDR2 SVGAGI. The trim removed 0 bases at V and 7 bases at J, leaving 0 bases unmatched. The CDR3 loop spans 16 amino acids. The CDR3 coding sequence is TGTGCCAGCAGTTACTCGGGACTAGCGGGAGGGAATGAGCAGTTCTTC. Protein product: CASSYSGLAGGNEQFF.

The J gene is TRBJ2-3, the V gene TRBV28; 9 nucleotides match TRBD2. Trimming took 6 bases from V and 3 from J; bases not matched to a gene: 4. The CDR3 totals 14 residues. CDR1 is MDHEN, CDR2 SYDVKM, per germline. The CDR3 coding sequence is TGTGCCAGCAGCAATCTAGCGGGGACAGATACGCAGTATTTT. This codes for CASSNLAGTDTQYF.

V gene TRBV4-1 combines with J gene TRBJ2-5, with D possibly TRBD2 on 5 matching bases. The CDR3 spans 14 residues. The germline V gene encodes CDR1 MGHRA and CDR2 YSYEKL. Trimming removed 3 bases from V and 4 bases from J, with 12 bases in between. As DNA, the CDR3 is TGCGCCAGCAGCCAGAGGGATCCGGGAGAGACCCAGTACTTC. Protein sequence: CASSQRDPGETQYF.

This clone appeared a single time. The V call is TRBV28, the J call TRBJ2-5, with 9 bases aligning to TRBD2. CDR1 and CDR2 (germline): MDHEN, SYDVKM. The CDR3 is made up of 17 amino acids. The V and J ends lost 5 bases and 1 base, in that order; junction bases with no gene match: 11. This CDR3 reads CASSTTGGGRAQETQYF. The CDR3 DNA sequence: TGTGCCAGCAGTACCACCGGGGGCGGGAGGGCCCAAGAGACCCAGTACTTC.

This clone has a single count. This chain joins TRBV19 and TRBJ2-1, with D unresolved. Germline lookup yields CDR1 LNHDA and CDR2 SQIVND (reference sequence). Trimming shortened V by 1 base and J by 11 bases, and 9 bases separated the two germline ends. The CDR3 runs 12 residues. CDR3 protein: CASSIGGHQQFF. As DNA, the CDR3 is TGTGCCAGTAGTATAGGGGGTCACCAGCAGTTCTTC. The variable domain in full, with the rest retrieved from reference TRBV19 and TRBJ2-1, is DGGITQSPKYLFRKEGQNVTLSCEQNLNHDAMYWYRQDPGQGLRLIYYSQIVNDFQKGDIAEGYSVSREKKESFPLTVTSAQKNPTAFYLCASSIGGHQQFFGPGTRLTVL.

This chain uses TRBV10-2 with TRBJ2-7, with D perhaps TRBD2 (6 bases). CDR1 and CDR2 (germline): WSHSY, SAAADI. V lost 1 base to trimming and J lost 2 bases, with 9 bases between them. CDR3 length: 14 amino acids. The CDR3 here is CASSEYGGTYEQYF. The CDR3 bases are TGCGCCAGCAGTGAGTATGGCGGGACCTACGAGCAGTACTTC.

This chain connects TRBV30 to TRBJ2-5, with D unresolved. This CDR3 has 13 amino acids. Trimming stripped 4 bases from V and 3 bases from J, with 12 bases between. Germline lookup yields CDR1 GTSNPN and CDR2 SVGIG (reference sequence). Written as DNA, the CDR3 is TGTGCCTGGATGGCATTGGAGAAAGAGACCCAGTACTTC. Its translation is CAWMALEKETQYF.

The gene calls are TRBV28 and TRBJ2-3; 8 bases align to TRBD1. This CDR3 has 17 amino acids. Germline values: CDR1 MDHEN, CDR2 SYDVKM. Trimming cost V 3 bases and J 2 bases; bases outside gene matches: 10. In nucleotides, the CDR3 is TGTGCCAGCAGTTTCTCGCCGTCGGACAGGGACACAGATACGCAGTATTTT. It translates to CASSFSPSDRDTDTQYF.

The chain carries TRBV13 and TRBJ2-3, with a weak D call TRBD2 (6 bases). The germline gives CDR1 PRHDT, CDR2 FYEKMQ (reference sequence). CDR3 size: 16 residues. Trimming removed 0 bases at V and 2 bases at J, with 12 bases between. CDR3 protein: CASSLGRREVTDTQYF. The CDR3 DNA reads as TGTGCCAGCAGCTTAGGCCGTAGGGAGGTCACAGATACGCAGTATTTT.

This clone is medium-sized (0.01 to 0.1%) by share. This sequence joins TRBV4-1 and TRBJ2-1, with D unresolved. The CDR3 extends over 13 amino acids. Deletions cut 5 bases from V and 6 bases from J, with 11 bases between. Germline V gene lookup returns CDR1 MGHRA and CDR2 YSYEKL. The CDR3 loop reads CASSNRLFNEQFF. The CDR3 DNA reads TGCGCCAGCAGCAACCGACTCTTCAATGAGCAGTTCTTC.

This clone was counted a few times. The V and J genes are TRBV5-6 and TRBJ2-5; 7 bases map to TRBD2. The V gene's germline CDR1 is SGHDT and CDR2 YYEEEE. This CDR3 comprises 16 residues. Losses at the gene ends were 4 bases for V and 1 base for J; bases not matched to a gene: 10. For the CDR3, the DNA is TGTGCCAGCAGCCTCGTTGTGGGGGGGGGCCAAGAGACCCAGTACTTC. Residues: CASSLVVGGGQETQYF.

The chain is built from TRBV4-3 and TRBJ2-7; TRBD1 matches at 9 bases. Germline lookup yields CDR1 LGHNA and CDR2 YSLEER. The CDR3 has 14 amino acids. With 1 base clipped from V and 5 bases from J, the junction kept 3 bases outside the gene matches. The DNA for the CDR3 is TGCGCCAGCAGCCAAGTACAGGGGGCCAACGAGCAGTACTTC. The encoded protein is CASSQVQGANEQYF.

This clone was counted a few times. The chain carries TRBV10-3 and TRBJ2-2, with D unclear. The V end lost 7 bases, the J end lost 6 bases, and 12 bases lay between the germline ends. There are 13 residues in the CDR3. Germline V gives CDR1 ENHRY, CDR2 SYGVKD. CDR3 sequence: CAITRQVPGELFF. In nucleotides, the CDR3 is TGTGCCATCACCCGACAAGTGCCCGGGGAGCTGTTTTTT.

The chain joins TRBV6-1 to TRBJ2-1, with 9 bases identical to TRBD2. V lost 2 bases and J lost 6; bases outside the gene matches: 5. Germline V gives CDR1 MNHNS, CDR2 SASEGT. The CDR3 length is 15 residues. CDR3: CASSELAGEGNEQFF. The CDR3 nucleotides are TGTGCCAGCAGTGAATTAGCGGGAGAAGGCAATGAGCAGTTCTTC.

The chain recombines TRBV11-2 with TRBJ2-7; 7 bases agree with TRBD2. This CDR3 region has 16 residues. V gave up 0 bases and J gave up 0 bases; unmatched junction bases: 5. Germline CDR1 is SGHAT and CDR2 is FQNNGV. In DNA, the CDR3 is TGTGCCAGCAGCTTAGATCTCTCTAGCGGCTCCTACGAGCAGTACTTC. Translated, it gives CASSLDLSSGSYEQYF.

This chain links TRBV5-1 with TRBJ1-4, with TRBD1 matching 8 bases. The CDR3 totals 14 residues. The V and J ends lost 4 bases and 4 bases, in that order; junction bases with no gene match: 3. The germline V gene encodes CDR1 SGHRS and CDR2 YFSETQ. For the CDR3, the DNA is TGCGCCAGCAGCGCTGGACAGGGTAATGAAAAACTGTTTTTT. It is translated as CASSAGQGNEKLFF.

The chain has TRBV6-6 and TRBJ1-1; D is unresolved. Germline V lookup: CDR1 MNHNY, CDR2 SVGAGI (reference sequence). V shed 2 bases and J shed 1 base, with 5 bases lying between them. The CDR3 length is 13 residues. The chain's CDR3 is CASSYKGNTEAFF. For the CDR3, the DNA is TGTGCCAGCAGTTACAAGGGGAACACTGAAGCTTTCTTT.

The CDR3 coding sequence is TGTGCCAGCAGCAAAGAAGGTAAGGCCACCACTGAAGCTTTCTTT. Its translation: CASSKEGKATTEAFF. This sequence joins TRBV21-1 and TRBJ1-1. TRBV21-1 is assigned pseudogene status. There are 15 residues in the CDR3.

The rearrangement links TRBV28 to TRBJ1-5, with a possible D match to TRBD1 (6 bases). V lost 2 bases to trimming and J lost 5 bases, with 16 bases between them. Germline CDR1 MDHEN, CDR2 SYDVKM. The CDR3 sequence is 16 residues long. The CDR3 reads CASSLVSRGGHQPQHF. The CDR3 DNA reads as TGTGCCAGCAGTTTAGTTTCTAGGGGGGGTCATCAGCCCCAGCATTTT. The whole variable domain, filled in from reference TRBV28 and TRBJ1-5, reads DVKVTQSSRYLVKRTGEKVFLECVQDMDHENMFWYRQDPGLGLRLIYFSYDVKMKEKGDIPEGYSVSREKKERFSLILESASTNQTSMYLCASSLVSRGGHQPQHFGDGTRLSIL.

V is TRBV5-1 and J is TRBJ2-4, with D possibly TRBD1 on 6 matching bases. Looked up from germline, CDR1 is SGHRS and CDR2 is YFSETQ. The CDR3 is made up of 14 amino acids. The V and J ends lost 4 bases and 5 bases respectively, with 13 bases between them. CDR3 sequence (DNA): TGCGCCAGCAGCCTCGGACAGTTTGAAAACATTCAGTACTTC. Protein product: CASSLGQFENIQYF.

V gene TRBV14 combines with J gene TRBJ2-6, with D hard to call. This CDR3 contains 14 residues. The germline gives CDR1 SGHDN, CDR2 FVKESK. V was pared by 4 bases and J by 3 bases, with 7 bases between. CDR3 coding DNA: TGTGCCAGCAGCCTAGATTATGGGGCCAACGTCCTGACTTTC. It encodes CASSLDYGANVLTF.